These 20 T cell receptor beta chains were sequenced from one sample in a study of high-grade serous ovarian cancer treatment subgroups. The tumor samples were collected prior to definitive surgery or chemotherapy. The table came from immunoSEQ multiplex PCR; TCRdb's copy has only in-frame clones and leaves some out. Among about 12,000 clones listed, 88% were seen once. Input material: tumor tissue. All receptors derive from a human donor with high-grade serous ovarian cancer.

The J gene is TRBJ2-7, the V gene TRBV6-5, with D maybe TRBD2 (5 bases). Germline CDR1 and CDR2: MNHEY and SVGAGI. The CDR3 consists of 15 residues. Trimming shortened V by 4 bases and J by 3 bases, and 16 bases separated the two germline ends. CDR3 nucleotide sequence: TGTGCCAGCAGTTGGCCTTGGGGAGCGAGCTACGAGCAGTACTTC. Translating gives CASSWPWGASYEQYF.

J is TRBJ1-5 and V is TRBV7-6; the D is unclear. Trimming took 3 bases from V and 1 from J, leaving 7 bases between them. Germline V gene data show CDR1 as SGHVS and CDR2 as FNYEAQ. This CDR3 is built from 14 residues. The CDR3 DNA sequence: TGTGCCAGCAGCTTGGGTCGGAGCAATCAGCCCCAGCATTTT. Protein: CASSLGRSNQPQHF.

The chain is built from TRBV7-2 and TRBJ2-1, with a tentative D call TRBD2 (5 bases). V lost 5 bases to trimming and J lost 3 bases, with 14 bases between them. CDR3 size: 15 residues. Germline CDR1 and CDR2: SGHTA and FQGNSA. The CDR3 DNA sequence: TGTGCCAGCAGCGTTGACGTAGGACTCTACAATGAGCAGTTCTTC. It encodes CASSVDVGLYNEQFF.

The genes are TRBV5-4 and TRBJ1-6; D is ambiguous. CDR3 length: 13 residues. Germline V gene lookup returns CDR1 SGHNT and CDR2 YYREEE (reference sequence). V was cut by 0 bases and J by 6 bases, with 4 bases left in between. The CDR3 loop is CASSLALNSPLHF. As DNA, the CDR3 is TGTGCCAGCAGCTTGGCGCTTAATTCACCCCTCCACTTT.

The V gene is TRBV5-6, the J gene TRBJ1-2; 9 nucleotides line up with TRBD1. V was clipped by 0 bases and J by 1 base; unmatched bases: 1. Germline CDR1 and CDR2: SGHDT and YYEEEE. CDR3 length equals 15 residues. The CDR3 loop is CASSLGDRVNYGYTF. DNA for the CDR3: TGTGCCAGCAGCTTGGGGGACAGGGTTAACTATGGCTACACCTTC.

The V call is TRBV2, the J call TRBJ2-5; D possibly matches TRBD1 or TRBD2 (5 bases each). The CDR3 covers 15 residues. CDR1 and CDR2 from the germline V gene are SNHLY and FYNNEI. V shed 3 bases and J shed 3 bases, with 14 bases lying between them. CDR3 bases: TGTGCCAGCAGTGATATGGGACGGAATAAAGAGACCCAGTACTTC. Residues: CASSDMGRNKETQYF.

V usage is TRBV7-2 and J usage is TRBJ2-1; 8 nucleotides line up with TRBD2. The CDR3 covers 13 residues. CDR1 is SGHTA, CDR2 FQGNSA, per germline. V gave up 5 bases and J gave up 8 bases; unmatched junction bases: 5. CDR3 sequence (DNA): TGTGCCAGCAGCCCCACCGGGGGGGATGAGCAGTTCTTC. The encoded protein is CASSPTGGDEQFF.

This CDR3 reads CASSAGGAGGSNNEQFF. The CDR3 DNA follows: TGTGCCAGCAGCGCAGGAGGGGCGGGAGGTAGCAACAATGAGCAGTTCTTC. The chain carries TRBV7-2 and TRBJ2-1; 8 positions match TRBD2. The CDR3 length is 17 residues. V trimming: 5 bases; J trimming: 5 bases; junction bases outside the gene matches: 14. The V gene's germline CDR1 is SGHTA and CDR2 FQGNSA.

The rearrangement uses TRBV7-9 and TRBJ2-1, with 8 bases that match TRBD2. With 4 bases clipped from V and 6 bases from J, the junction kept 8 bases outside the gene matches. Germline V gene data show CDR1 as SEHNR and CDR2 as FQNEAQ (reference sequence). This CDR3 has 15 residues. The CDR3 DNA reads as TGTGCCAGCAGCTCACGGGGGGGCCGGGGCAATGAGCAGTTCTTC. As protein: CASSSRGGRGNEQFF.

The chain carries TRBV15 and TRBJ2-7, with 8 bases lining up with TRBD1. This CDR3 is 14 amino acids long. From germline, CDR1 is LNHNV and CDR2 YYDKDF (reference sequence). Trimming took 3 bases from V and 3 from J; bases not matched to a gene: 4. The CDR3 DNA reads TGTGCCACCAGCAGTAAGGGACAGGTCTACGAGCAGTACTTC. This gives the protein CATSSKGQVYEQYF.

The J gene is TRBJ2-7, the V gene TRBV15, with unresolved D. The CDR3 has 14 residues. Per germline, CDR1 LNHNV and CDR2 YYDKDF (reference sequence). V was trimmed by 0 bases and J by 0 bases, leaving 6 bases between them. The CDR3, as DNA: TGTGCCACCAGCAGAGATTTGGGCTCCTACGAGCAGTACTTC. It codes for CATSRDLGSYEQYF.

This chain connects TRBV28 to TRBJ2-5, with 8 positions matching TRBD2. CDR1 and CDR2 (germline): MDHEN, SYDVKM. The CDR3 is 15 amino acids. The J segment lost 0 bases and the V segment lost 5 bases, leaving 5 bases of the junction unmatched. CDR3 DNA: TGTGCCAGCAGTCGGGGCGGGGGGAACCAAGAGACCCAGTACTTC. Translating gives CASSRGGGNQETQYF.

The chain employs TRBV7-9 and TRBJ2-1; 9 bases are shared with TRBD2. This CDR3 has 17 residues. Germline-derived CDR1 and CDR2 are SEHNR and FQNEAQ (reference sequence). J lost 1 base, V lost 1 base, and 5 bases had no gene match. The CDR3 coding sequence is TGTGCCAGCAGCTTAGAAGGTAGCGGGAGATCCTACAATGAGCAGTTCTTC. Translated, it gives CASSLEGSGRSYNEQFF.

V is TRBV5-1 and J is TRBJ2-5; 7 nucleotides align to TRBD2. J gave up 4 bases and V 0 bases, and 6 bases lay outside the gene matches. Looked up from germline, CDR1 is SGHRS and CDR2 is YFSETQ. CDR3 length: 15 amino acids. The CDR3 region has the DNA TGCGCCAGCAGCTTGGGGCGGGGGTTGGGAGAGACCCAGTACTTC. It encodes CASSLGRGLGETQYF.

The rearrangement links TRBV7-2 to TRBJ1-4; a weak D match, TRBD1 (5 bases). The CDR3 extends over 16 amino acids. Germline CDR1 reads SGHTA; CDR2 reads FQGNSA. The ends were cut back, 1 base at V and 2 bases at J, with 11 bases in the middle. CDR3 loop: CASSLGGGGTNEKLFF. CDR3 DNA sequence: TGTGCCAGCAGCTTAGGGGGGGGAGGGACTAATGAAAAACTGTTTTTT.

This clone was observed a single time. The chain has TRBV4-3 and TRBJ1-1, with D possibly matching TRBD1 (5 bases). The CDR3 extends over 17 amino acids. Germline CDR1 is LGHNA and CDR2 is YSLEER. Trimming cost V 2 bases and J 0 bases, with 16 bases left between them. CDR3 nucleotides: TGCGCCAGCAGCCAATCGATTCAGGGCGCCATGAACACTGAAGCTTTCTTT. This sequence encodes CASSQSIQGAMNTEAFF.

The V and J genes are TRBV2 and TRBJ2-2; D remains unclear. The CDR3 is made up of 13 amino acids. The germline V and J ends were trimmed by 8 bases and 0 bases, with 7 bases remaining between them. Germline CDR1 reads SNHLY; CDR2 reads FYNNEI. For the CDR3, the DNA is TGTGCCAGCGCATCTGCGAACACCGGGGAGCTGTTTTTT. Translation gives CASASANTGELFF.

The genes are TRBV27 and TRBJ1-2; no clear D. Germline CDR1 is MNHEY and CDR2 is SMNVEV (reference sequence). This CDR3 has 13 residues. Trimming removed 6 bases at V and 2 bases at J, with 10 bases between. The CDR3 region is CASRLTYNYGYTF. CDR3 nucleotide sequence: TGTGCCAGCAGGCTGACATACAACTATGGCTACACCTTC.

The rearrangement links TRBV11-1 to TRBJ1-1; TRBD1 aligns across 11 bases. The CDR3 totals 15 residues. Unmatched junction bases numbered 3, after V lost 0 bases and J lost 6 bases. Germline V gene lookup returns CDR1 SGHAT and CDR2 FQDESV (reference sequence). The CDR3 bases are TGTGCCAGCAGCTTAGCGGGACAGGGGGTCTCTGAAGCTTTCTTT. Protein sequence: CASSLAGQGVSEAFF.

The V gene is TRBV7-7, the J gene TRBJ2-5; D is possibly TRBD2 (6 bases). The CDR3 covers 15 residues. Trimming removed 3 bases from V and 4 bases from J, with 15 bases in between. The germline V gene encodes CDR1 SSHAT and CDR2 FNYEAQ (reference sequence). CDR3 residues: CASSFRGGTTETQYF. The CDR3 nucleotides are TGTGCCAGCAGCTTCCGTGGGGGGACCACAGAGACCCAGTACTTC.